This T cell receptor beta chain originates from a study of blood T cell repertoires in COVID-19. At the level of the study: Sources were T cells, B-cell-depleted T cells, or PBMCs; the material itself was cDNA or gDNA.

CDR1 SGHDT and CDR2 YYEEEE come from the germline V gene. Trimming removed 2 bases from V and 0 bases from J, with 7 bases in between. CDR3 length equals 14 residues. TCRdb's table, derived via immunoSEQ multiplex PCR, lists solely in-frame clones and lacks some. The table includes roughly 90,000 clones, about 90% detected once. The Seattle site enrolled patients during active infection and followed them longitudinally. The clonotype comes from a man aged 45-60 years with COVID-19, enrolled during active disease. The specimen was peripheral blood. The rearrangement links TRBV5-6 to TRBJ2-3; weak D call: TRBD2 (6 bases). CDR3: CASSFGGSTDTQYF. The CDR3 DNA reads TGTGCCAGCAGCTTTGGGGGGAGCACAGATACGCAGTATTTT. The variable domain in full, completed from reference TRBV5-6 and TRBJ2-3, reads DAGVTQSPTHLIKTRGQQVTLRCSPKSGHDTVSWYQQALGQGPQFIFQYYEEEERQRGNFPDRFSGHQFPNYSSELNVNALLLGDSALYLCASSFGGSTDTQYFGPGTRLTVL.